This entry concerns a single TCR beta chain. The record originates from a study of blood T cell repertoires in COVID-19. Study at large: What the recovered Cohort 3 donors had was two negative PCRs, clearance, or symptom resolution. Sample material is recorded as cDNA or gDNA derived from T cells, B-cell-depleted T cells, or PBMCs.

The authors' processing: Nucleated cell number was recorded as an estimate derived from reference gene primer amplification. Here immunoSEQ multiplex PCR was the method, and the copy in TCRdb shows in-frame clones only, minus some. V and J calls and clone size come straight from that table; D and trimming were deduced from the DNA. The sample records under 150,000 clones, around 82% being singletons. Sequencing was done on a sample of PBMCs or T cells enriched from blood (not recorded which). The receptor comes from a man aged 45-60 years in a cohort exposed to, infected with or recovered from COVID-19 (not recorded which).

The CDR3 spells CASSHWDRGWNGYTF. The CDR3 DNA reads TGCGCCAGCAGCCACTGGGACAGGGGGTGGAATGGCTACACCTTC. This rearrangement joins TRBV5-1 to TRBJ1-2, with 11 bases fitting TRBD1. Germline trimming cut 4 bases from V and 6 bases from J; bases unmatched to any gene: 8. The CDR3 spans 15 residues. The germline CDR1 and CDR2 sequences are SGHRS and YFSETQ.